This T cell receptor beta chain originates from a study of neoadjuvant nivolumab and ipilimumab in lung cancer. Study-wide context: The combination arm added day-1 ipilimumab 1 mg/kg to nivolumab 3 mg/kg on days 1, 15, 29. Study-wide results and limits: Resected tumors had greater TCR richness and clonality than uninvolved lung. Only two of four nivolumab-treated tumors gained richness and clonality by surgery.

Comment on this clone: What it binds is not known.

Profiling relied on immunoSEQ multiplex PCR, and the TCRdb table lists in-frame clones only, not all of them. The sample has 39,000 or so clones, roughly 89% seen once. The CDR3 is 14 residues long. V gave up 4 bases and J gave up 5 bases; unmatched junction bases: 8. Germline V CDR1 and CDR2: KGHSH, LQKENI. V usage is TRBV18 and J usage is TRBJ2-7; 7 positions agree with TRBD2. Source: peripheral blood, taken before neoadjuvant nivolumab, alone or with ipilimumab. This clonotype was obtained from an adult with non-small cell lung cancer. The CDR3 DNA is TGTGCCAGCTCACAAAGGACTAGGGAAGACGAGCAGTACTTC. Protein: CASSQRTREDEQYF.